This T cell receptor (beta chain) is from a study of CD8 T cells in ankylosing spondylitis. Quantitative 5'-RACE with molecular barcodes produced the TCR beta libraries. TCRdb re-called the 5' RACE reads through MiXCR, storing one row per CDR3 protein. The sample includes roughly 220,000 distinct CDR3 sequences, roughly 18% of them seen just once. The study's findings and limits: Peripheral blood samples showed relatively rare disease-linked clones, and these clones were CD8+. For ankylosing spondylitis blood, a TCR beta motif of 7 or 8 highly homologous variants appeared characteristic. From matched ankylosing spondylitis synovial fluid, disease-linked clones were reportedly recovered at significantly enriched levels.

In its sample, this clonotype was seen a few times. Its specificity is not known. Looked up from germline, CDR1 is MGHRA and CDR2 is YSYEKL. Germline trimming cut 2 bases from V and 3 bases from J; bases unmatched to any gene: 10. This CDR3 is 18 amino acids long. Sequences were obtained from blood, either unsorted or a sorted T cell fraction (not recorded which). This sequence was found in a male donor with ankylosing spondylitis. The chain is built from TRBV4-1 and TRBJ2-2, with 9 positions matching TRBD1. CDR3 DNA: TGCGCCAGCAGCCAAACGACAGGGGGAAGGCCAGACACCGGGGAGCTGTTTTTT. The encoded protein is CASSQTTGGRPDTGELFF.